This T cell receptor beta chain was identified during a study of blood T cell repertoires in COVID-19. The table came from immunoSEQ multiplex PCR; TCRdb's copy has only in-frame clones and leaves some out. Among some 300,000 clones, around nine tenths were seen once, and the ten largest hold 10% to 15%. The germline V and J ends were trimmed by 1 base and 7 bases, with 19 bases remaining between them. This CDR3 comprises 16 residues. Germline assignment: CDR1 SGHDN and CDR2 FVKESK. The TCR was taken from a woman in her seventies with COVID-19, enrolled during active disease. Sample: peripheral blood. This chain uses TRBV14 with TRBJ2-5, with D possibly TRBD2 on 5 matching bases. The DNA for the CDR3 is TGTGCCAGCAGCCAAGGGACGGGGATCCAGGCGGGGACCCAGTACTTC. Translation: CASSQGTGIQAGTQYF.